The 9 T cell receptor beta chains below all came from one sample that was sequenced in a study of T-cell reconstitution after alpha-beta-depleted transplantation in children. Unique molecular identifiers were used to barcode this TCRbeta library. TCRdb ran MiXCR on the PCR reads and lists one entry per CDR3 protein. The sample lists approximately 500,000 distinct CDR3 sequences; over 9.5% were seen once. The specimen was PBMCs, collected before TCRalphabeta/CD19-depleted stem cell transplant. The receptors come from a child aged 2-15 years with inherited bone marrow failure, due to receive a stem cell transplant.

This clonotype has at least ten counts. The chain joins TRBV6-5 to TRBJ2-5; 8 bases line up with TRBD2. The CDR3 has 14 residues. The germline V gene encodes CDR1 MNHEY and CDR2 SVGAGI. The junction had 8 bases not matched to a gene; V was cut back by 10 bases and J by 1 base. The CDR3 sequence: CATSGTRAQETQYF. CDR3 nucleotides: TGTGCCACCTCCGGGACTAGAGCCCAAGAGACCCAGTACTTC.

This clonotype was seen repeatedly, ten times or more. The chain uses TRBV4-1 and TRBJ2-1; 10 bases map to TRBD1. V lost 4 bases to trimming and J lost 9 bases; unmatched junction nucleotides: 9. The length of the CDR3 is 15 residues. The germline V gene has CDR1 MGHRA and CDR2 YSYEKL. The chain's CDR3 is CASSRPGTGETEQFF. In DNA, the CDR3 is TGCGCCAGCAGCCGCCCAGGGACAGGGGAGACTGAGCAGTTCTTC.

Comments on this clonotype: A much larger clone lies one base from this, so it may be a read error. The chain recombines TRBV12-3 or TRBV12-4 with TRBJ2-1; 8 nucleotides agree with TRBD1. The CDR3 consists of 15 residues. Losses at the gene ends were 6 bases for V and 7 bases for J; bases not matched to a gene: 11. The CDR3 DNA reads as TGTGCCAGCAGGTCCCGGAACAGGGGGAGGAATGAGCAGTTCTTC. It translates to CASRSRNRGRNEQFF.

Many counts were recorded for this clonotype. This sequence joins TRBV4-3 and TRBJ2-3; D gene unclear. The CDR3 has 16 residues. Germline V gives CDR1 LGHNA, CDR2 YSLEER. Trimming took 3 bases from V and 0 from J, leaving 13 bases between them. The CDR3 DNA sequence: TGCGCCAGCAGCCACACCCGGTCCTCAAGCACAGATACGCAGTATTTT. It translates to CASSHTRSSSTDTQYF.

This clonotype was seen at least ten times. J is TRBJ2-1 and V is TRBV19; 12 bases align to TRBD1. Trimming removed 10 bases from V and 7 bases from J; junction bases left unmatched: 11. Per the germline V gene, CDR1 is LNHDA and CDR2 is SQIVND (reference sequence). This CDR3 has 15 residues. The CDR3 DNA reads as TGTGCCACGGGAGTGGGGGACAGGGGGCGGAATGAGCAGTTCTTC. This encodes CATGVGDRGRNEQFF.

This clonotype was observed a few times. The chain joins TRBV10-3 to TRBJ2-4, with 12 bases identical to TRBD2. Germline loops: CDR1 ENHRY, CDR2 SYGVKD. The V and J ends lost 5 bases and 2 bases, in that order; junction bases with no gene match: 4. This CDR3 has 16 amino acids. CDR3 nucleotides: TGTGCCATCAGTCCTAGCGGGAGGGAGACCAAAAACATTCAGTACTTC. As protein: CAISPSGRETKNIQYF.

This clonotype was observed at least ten times. V is TRBV20-1 and J is TRBJ1-3; 7 bases are a match to TRBD1. V gave up 0 bases and J gave up 0 bases; unmatched junction bases: 5. The CDR3 is 16 amino acids. Germline V lookup: CDR1 DFQATT, CDR2 SNEGSKA (reference sequence). The CDR3, as DNA: TGCAGTGCTAGAGATCAGACAGGGAACTCTGGAAACACCATATATTTT. Protein sequence: CSARDQTGNSGNTIYF.

Ten or more counts support this clonotype. This chain links TRBV6-1 with TRBJ2-2; no reliable D call. V was shortened by 5 bases and J by 0 bases, with 10 bases between the two germline ends. Germline V lookup: CDR1 MNHNS, CDR2 SASEGT. CDR3 size: 15 residues. This CDR3 is CASSSQWANTGELFF. The CDR3 DNA is TGTGCCAGCAGTAGTCAGTGGGCGAACACCGGGGAGCTGTTTTTT.

This clonotype has just a few counts. The V gene is TRBV12-3 or TRBV12-4, the J gene TRBJ2-1; the match to TRBD2 covers 7 bases. The CDR3 is made up of 22 amino acids. After removal of 2 bases from V and 0 bases from J, the junction contained 22 bases not matched to a gene. CDR3 coding DNA: TGTGCCAGCAGTTTACGCCCTCGTGGAGCGGGATTTCTCCCGGGCTCCTACAATGAGCAGTTCTTC. Its translation is CASSLRPRGAGFLPGSYNEQFF.